Included here is one T cell receptor beta chain sequence, with context. The data belong to a study of cytomegalovirus exposure and HLA in healthy donors. The CDR3 covers 10 residues. In germline, CDR1 is SNHLY, CDR2 FYNNEI. V was clipped by 9 bases and J by 4 bases, with 4 bases between them. 13 Jbeta primers and 60 Vbeta primers were used for the PCR. Method: immunoSEQ multiplex PCR; TCRdb's copy keeps in-frame clones and lacks some. The data contain approximately 160,000 clones, approximately 85% of them singletons. The chain is built from TRBV2 and TRBJ2-1; D gene ambiguous. The source is a girl aged 5-17 years in good health and CMV-seropositive. Input material: PBMCs. The CDR3 DNA reads TGTGCCAGTTTATACAATGAGCAGTTCTTC. Encoded protein: CASLYNEQFF.